Sequencing of this TCR beta chain was carried out in a study of T-cell reconstitution after alpha-beta-depleted transplantation in children. Study-level points and caveats: Reportedly, roughly two months post-transplant, alpha-beta T cells arose from several hundred expanded graft clones. T-cell numbers and diversity, one year after transplant, stemmed largely from T cells that were newly produced. The study traced high day-60 TCRbeta diversity in some patients to surviving recipient T cells and thymic progenitors.

In this sample, this clonotype turned up many times. The antigen remains undetermined. Unique molecular identifiers were incorporated into the prepared TCRbeta library. A single record per CDR3 protein comes from TCRdb applying MiXCR to the PCR reads. The table includes approximately 240,000 distinct CDR3 sequences, about a tenth detected once. The material was PBMCs, obtained before TCRalphabeta/CD19-depleted stem cell transplant. This receptor was taken from a child in the first two years of life with acute myeloid leukemia, due to receive a stem cell transplant.

The CDR3 here is CASSHSTGPGELFF. The CDR3 nucleotides are TGTGCCAGCAGCCATTCGACAGGCCCCGGGGAGCTGTTTTTT. The V and J genes are TRBV4-2 and TRBJ2-2; a possible D gene is TRBD1 (6 bases). Trimming cost V 3 bases and J 6 bases, with 11 bases left between them. The germline CDR1 and CDR2 sequences are LGHNA and YNFKEQ. The length of the CDR3 is 14 residues.